The T cell receptor (delta chain) under discussion was sequenced for a study of Vδ1+ human thymocytes. This clone was observed a few times. The antigen is not known. CDR1 is TSWWSYY and CDR2 is QGS in the germline V gene. The CDR3 extends over 17 amino acids. Trimming removed 4 bases from V and 0 bases from J, with 18 bases in between. Thymocytes were sorted as CD3+ TCRVdelta1+ TCRVdelta2- after alphabeta T cell depletion. Study-wide results and limits: Highly polyclonal TRG and TRD repertoires with Gaussian CDR3 length distributions appeared in thymus.

RNA was extracted from the cells and then reverse transcribed. CDR3 amplicons came from multiplex PCR with pooled V-gene forward and constant-region reverse primers. TCRdb redid the clone calls on the multiplex PCR reads with CATT. The data contain about 50,000 delta-chain clones, approximately 16% of them singletons. The sequence was obtained from a girl under three years old who had congenital heart surgery. The rearrangement links TRDV1 to TRDJ1; maybe TRDD2 (5 bases). Sample: Vdelta1+ gamma-delta thymocytes from the thymus. Subset: FACS-sorted CD3+ TCRalphabeta- TCRVdelta1+ TCRVdelta2- thymocytes. CDR3 bases: TGTGCTCTTGGGGCCTGGCCTTCGGTCTGGTACACCGATAAACTCATCTTT. Protein sequence: CALGAWPSVWYTDKLIF.